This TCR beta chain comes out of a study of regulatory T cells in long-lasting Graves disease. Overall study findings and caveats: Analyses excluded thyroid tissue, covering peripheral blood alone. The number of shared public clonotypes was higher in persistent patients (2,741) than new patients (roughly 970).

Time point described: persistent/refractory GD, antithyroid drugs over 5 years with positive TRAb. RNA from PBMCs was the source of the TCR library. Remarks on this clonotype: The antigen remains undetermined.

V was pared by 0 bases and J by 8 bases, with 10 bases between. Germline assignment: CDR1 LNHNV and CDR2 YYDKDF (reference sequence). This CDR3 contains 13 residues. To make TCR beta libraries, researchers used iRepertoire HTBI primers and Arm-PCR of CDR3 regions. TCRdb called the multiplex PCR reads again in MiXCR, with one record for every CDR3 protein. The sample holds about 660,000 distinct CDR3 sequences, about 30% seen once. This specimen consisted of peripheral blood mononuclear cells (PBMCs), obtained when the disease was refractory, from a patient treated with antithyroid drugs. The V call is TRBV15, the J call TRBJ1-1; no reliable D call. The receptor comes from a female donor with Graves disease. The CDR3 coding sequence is TGTGCCACCAGCAGAGATGGGCGGACGGAAGCTTTCTTT. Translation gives CATSRDGRTEAFF.